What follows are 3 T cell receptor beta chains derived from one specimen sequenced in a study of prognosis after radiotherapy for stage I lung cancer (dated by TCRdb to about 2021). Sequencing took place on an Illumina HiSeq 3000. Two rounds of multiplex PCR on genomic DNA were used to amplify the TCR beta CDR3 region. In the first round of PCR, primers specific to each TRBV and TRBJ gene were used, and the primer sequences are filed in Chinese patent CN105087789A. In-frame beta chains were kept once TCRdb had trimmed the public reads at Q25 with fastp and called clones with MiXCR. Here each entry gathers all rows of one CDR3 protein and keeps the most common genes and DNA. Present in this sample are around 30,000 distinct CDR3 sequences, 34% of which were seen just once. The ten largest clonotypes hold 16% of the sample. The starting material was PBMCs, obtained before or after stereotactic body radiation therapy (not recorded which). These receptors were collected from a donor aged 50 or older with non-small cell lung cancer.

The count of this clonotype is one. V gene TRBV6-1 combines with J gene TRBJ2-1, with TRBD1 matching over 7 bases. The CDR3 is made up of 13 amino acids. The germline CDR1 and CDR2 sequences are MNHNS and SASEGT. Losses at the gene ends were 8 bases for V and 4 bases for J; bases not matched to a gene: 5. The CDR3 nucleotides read TGTGCCAGCTCGAGCAGGGGGTACAATGAGCAGTTCTTC. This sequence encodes CASSSRGYNEQFF.

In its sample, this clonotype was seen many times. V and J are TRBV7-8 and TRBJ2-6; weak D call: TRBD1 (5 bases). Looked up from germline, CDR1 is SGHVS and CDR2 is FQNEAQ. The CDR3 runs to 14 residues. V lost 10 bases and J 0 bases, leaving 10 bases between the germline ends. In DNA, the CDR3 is TGTGCCACTGACAGCTACTCTGGGGCCAACGTCCTGACTTTC. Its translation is CATDSYSGANVLTF.

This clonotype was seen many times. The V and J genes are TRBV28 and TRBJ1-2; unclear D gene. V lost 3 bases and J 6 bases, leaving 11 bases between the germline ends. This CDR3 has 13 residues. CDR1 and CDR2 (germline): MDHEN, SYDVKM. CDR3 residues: CASSFDGNDGYTF. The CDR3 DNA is TGTGCCAGCAGTTTCGACGGAAACGATGGCTACACCTTC.